This T cell receptor beta chain came from a study of PD-1 blockade in classical Hodgkin lymphoma. The CDR3 is 14 amino acids. V was clipped by 0 bases and J by 6 bases, with 13 bases between them. CDR1 SGHRS and CDR2 YFSETQ come from the germline V gene. A remark on this clone: The antigen is unknown.

Sample time point: cycle 4 day 1 (C4D1), after five to seven weeks of nivolumab. Every one of the patients relapsed after autologous stem cell transplantation (brentuximab vedotin exposure was variable). Whole-study findings and limits: Diversity similar to that of newly diagnosed patients was seen at baseline in complete responders. By C4D1 there was a significant rise in CD4+ TCR diversity but not in CD8+ TCR diversity. Among the patients, those starting nivolumab under 1 year after ASCT were excluded.

Assay: immunoSEQ multiplex PCR; the TCRdb copy retains only in-frame clones and omits some. Here the sample spans 17,000 or so clones, about four fifths being singletons. The specimen comprised peripheral blood mononuclear cells (PBMCs), sampled before the fourth cycle of nivolumab. The TCR was taken from a human donor with classical Hodgkin lymphoma. This rearrangement joins TRBV5-1 to TRBJ2-7, with D maybe TRBD1 (6 bases). The DNA for the CDR3 is TGCGCCAGCAGCTTGGACAGGGTTGAGGGCGAGCAGTACTTC. This codes for CASSLDRVEGEQYF. The whole variable domain, remainder taken from reference TRBV5-1 and TRBJ2-7, is KAGVTQTPRYLIKTRGQQVTLSCSPISGHRSVSWYQQTPGQGLQFLFEYFSETQRNKGNFPGRFSGRQFSNSRSEMNVSTLELGDSALYLCASSLDRVEGEQYFGPGTRLTVT.